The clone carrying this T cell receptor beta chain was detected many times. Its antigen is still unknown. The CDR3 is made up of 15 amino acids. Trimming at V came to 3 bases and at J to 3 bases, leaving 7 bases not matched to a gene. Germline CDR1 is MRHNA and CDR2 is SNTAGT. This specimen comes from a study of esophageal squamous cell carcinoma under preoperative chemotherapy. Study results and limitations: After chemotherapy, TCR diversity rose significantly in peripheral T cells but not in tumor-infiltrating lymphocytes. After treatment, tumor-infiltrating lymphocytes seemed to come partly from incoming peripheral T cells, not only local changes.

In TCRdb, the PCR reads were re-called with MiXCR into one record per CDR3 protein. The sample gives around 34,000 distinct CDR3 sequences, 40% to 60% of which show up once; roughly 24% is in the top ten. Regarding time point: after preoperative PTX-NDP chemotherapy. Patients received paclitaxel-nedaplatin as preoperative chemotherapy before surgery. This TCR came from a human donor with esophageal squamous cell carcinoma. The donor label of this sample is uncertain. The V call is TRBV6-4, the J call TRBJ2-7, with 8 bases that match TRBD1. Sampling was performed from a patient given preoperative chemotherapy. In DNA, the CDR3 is TGTGCCAGCAGTGAACAGCCAGGGGGCGGCTACGAGCAGTACTTC. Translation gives CASSEQPGGGYEQYF.